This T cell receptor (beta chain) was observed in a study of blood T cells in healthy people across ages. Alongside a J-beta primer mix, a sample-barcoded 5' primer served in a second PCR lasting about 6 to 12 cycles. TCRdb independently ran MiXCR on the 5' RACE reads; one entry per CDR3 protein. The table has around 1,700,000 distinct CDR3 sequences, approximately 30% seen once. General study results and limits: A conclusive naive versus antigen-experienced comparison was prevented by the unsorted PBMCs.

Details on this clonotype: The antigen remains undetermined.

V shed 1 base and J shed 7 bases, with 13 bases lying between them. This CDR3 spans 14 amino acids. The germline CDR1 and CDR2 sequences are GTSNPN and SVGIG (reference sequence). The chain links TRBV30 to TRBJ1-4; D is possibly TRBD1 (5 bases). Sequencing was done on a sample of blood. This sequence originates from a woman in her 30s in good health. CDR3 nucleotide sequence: TGTGCCTGGAGTGAGGGCAGGGCATCTGAAAAACTGTTTTTT. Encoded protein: CAWSEGRASEKLFF.